The 18 T cell receptor beta chains below all came from one sample that was sequenced in a study of blood T cell repertoires in COVID-19. This table comes from immunoSEQ multiplex PCR, and its TCRdb copy is limited to in-frame clones, with some not included. The sample includes under 200,000 clones, 80% to 90% seen only once; the top ten take around 5%. Material for sequencing was peripheral blood. The receptors originated from a woman between 50 and 59 years old with COVID-19, enrolled during active disease.

This clone came up once. CDR3 sequence: CASSTQGGVQPQHF. CDR3 DNA sequence: TGTGCCAGTAGTACACAGGGGGGGGTTCAGCCCCAGCATTTT. This chain connects TRBV19 to TRBJ1-5; 8 nucleotides match TRBD1. The CDR3 extends over 14 amino acids. CDR1 is LNHDA and CDR2 is SQIVND in the germline V gene (reference sequence). V was pared by 4 bases and J by 6 bases, with 5 bases of the junction left unmatched.

The gene calls are TRBV20-1 and TRBJ1-2, with 11 bases fitting TRBD1. After removal of 3 bases from V and 4 bases from J, the junction contained 1 base not matched to a gene. The CDR3 has 13 amino acids. Germline lookup yields CDR1 DFQATT and CDR2 SNEGSKA (reference sequence). CDR3 loop: CSASGTGGYGYTF. The CDR3 DNA reads as TGCAGTGCTAGTGGGACAGGGGGCTATGGCTACACCTTC.

The chain carries TRBV5-1 and TRBJ2-3, with D perhaps matching TRBD2 (6 bases). Per germline, CDR1 SGHRS and CDR2 YFSETQ. Trimming removed 2 bases at V and 1 base at J, with 14 bases between. The CDR3 is made up of 16 amino acids. The CDR3 is CASSLEDPGGTDTQYF. The CDR3 DNA sequence: TGCGCCAGCAGCTTAGAGGACCCGGGGGGCACAGATACGCAGTATTTT.

The chain combines TRBV3-1 (or the pseudogene TRBV3-2) with TRBJ2-2, with D unresolved. This CDR3 is built from 13 residues. Trimming left V 4 bases short and J 0 bases short, with 3 bases between. Looked up from germline, CDR1 is LGHDT and CDR2 is YNNKEL (reference sequence). The CDR3 DNA follows: TGTGCCAGCAGCCCCTCGAACACCGGGGAGCTGTTTTTT. Protein sequence: CASSPSNTGELFF.

CDR3 DNA: TGTGCCGCCCGGACAGAGTACGAAGCTTTCTTT. Translation gives CAARTEYEAFF. The rearrangement links TRBV10-3 to TRBJ1-1, with D perhaps matching TRBD1 (6 bases). With 11 bases removed from V and 8 bases from J, the gap between germline ends came to 15 bases. The CDR3 runs to 11 residues. The germline CDR1 and CDR2 sequences are ENHRY and SYGVKD.

The chain links TRBV6-5 to TRBJ1-2; no reliable D call. The V and J ends lost 0 bases and 8 bases respectively, with 13 bases between them. The CDR3 is 14 residues long. Germline V gives CDR1 MNHEY, CDR2 SVGAGI. The CDR3 DNA reads as TGTGCCAGCAGTTACTCATCCGGGGTGGGCGGCTACACCTTC. It yields the protein CASSYSSGVGGYTF.

The chain combines TRBV4-1 with TRBJ2-1; D perhaps matches TRBD2 (7 bases). V was trimmed by 11 bases and J by 7 bases, leaving 21 bases between them. This CDR3 region has 14 residues. Germline V gene data show CDR1 as MGHRA and CDR2 as YSYEKL. CDR3: CASSYGGGRNEQFF. Written as DNA, the CDR3 is TGCGCCTCTAGTTATGGCGGGGGCCGGAATGAGCAGTTCTTC.

The rearrangement links TRBV24-1 to TRBJ2-3; 8 bases fit TRBD1. Losses at the gene ends were 4 bases for V and 4 bases for J; bases not matched to a gene: 6. In germline, CDR1 is KGHDR, CDR2 SFDVKD. There are 15 residues in the CDR3. The CDR3 DNA is TGTGCCACCAGTGAAGGACAGGGATTCTCAGATACGCAGTATTTT. It is translated as CATSEGQGFSDTQYF.

The chain uses TRBV13 and TRBJ2-3, with D possibly matching TRBD1 (5 bases). V was shortened by 4 bases and J by 3 bases, with 20 bases between the two germline ends. The CDR3 extends over 17 amino acids. CDR1 is PRHDT, CDR2 FYEKMQ, per germline (reference sequence). The CDR3 bases are TGTGCCAGCAGCTCCCTCATGGGGCAGCCCCCAACAGATACGCAGTATTTT. This gives the protein CASSSLMGQPPTDTQYF.

The genes are TRBV4-3 and TRBJ2-2, with no clear D. This CDR3 contains 15 residues. Between the trimmed V and J ends, which lost 2 bases and 1 base, there was a span of 8 bases. CDR1 is LGHNA, CDR2 YSLEER, per germline. The CDR3 reads CASSQTEKNTGELFF. The CDR3 coding sequence is TGCGCCAGCAGCCAAACAGAAAAGAACACCGGGGAGCTGTTTTTT.

CDR3 amino acids: CATSDPTSDSYNEQFF. The DNA for the CDR3 is TGTGCCACCAGTGATCCCACTAGCGACTCCTACAATGAGCAGTTCTTC. The chain links TRBV24-1 to TRBJ2-1, with 7 bases lining up with TRBD2. CDR3 size: 16 residues. J was trimmed by 0 bases and V by 3 bases; bases with no gene match: 4. Germline V CDR1 and CDR2: KGHDR, SFDVKD.

The chain carries TRBV4-1 and TRBJ2-5, with D tentatively TRBD1 (5 bases). Trimming removed 1 base at V and 5 bases at J, with 11 bases between. This CDR3 has 14 amino acids. Germline V gene lookup returns CDR1 MGHRA and CDR2 YSYEKL. CDR3 amino acids: CASSQGGLGETQYF. The DNA for the CDR3 is TGCGCCAGCAGCCAAGGGGGCCTAGGGGAGACCCAGTACTTC.

The J gene is TRBJ1-5, the V gene TRBV3-1 (or the pseudogene TRBV3-2); D is perhaps TRBD1 (5 bases). Between the trimmed V and J ends, which lost 1 base and 6 bases, there was a span of 10 bases. Germline values: CDR1 LGHDT, CDR2 YNNKEL (reference sequence). This CDR3 is built from 14 residues. The CDR3: CASSQAREGQPQHF. The DNA of the CDR3 is TGTGCCAGCAGCCAAGCCAGGGAAGGTCAGCCCCAGCATTTT.

The rearrangement joins TRBV7-2 to TRBJ2-7, with TRBD1 as a possible D gene (5 bases). This CDR3 contains 12 residues. Between the trimmed V and J ends, which lost 3 bases and 9 bases, there was a span of 12 bases. In germline, CDR1 is SGHTA, CDR2 FQGNSA. In DNA form, the CDR3 reads TGTGCCAGCAGCTTCCAGGACAAAGCGCAGTACTTC. Translation gives CASSFQDKAQYF.

The chain couples TRBV4-1 to TRBJ2-1; maybe TRBD1 (6 bases). This CDR3 has 18 amino acids. V lost 1 base to trimming and J lost 7 bases, with 23 bases between them. Germline assignment: CDR1 MGHRA and CDR2 YSYEKL. For the CDR3, the DNA is TGCGCCAGCAGCCAAGTAGCAGGGGCTGGGGTTGTAAAGAATGAGCAGTTCTTC. It yields the protein CASSQVAGAGVVKNEQFF.

This clone was counted once. The chain joins TRBV28 to TRBJ1-4; no clear D. From germline, CDR1 is MDHEN and CDR2 SYDVKM. The V gene lost 2 bases and the J gene lost 2 bases, with 12 bases spanning the gap. This CDR3 has 16 residues. CDR3 DNA sequence: TGTGCCAGCAGTTTAGAGAATTACAGTACTAATGAAAAACTGTTTTTT. Amino acids: CASSLENYSTNEKLFF.

CDR3 in amino acids: CASSGGGSYGYTF. The DNA of the CDR3 is TGTGCCAGCAGCGGTGGGGGGAGCTATGGCTACACCTTC. V usage is TRBV5-6 and J usage is TRBJ1-2, with D possibly being TRBD1 (5 bases). V was trimmed by 4 bases and J by 4 bases, leaving 11 bases between them. CDR3 size: 13 residues. Germline V gene data show CDR1 as SGHDT and CDR2 as YYEEEE.

The chain links TRBV4-3 to TRBJ2-2, with a possible D match to TRBD2 (5 bases). V lost 0 bases, J lost 1 base, and 15 bases lay in between. The CDR3 covers 18 residues. CDR1 and CDR2 (germline): LGHNA, YSLEER. Here the CDR3 reads CASSQESSFHQNTGELFF. The DNA for the CDR3 is TGCGCCAGCAGCCAAGAATCTAGCTTTCACCAGAACACCGGGGAGCTGTTTTTT.